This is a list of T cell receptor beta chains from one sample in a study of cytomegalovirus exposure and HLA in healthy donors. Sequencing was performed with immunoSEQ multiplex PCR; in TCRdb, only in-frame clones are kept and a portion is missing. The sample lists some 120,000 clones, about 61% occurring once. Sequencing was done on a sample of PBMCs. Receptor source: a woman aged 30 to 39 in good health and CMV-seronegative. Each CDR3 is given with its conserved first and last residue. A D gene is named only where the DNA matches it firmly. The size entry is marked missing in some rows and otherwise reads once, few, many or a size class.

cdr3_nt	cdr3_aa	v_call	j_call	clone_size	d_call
TGTGCCAGCAGCTTACAAAGGGGGAACACTGAAGCTTTCTTT	CASSLQRGNTEAFF	TRBV7-2	TRBJ1-1	once	.
TGTGCCAGCAGGCCTCATCCCCGGCGGGGACCCCAAGAGACCCAGTACTTC	CASRPHPRRGPQETQYF	TRBV7-8	TRBJ2-5	.	.
TGTGCCAGCAGTGAGGATTGGGACAGGGATACCTACGAGCAGTACTTC	CASSEDWDRDTYEQYF	TRBV2	TRBJ2-7	.	TRBD1
TGCGCCAGCAGCCCCGACTTCGGGGGAATCGGGTACTATGGCTACACCTTC	CASSPDFGGIGYYGYTF	TRBV5-1	TRBJ1-2	.	.
TGTGCCAGCAGACCGGAGTTGCAGAGCAATCAGCCCCAGCATTTT	CASRPELQSNQPQHF	TRBV6-5	TRBJ1-5	few	.
TGTGCCAGCAGCCCCGGACAGGGGCGCCGGTCTAACTATGGCTACACCTTC	CASSPGQGRRSNYGYTF	TRBV5-4	TRBJ1-2	few	TRBD1
TGTGCCAGCAGTTACTCCGCAGGGGTGAGCACAGATACGCAGTATTTT	CASSYSAGVSTDTQYF	TRBV6-5	TRBJ2-3	.	.
TGTGCCATCAGTGAGTCGGGGGGATGGGGGACTGGCTACACCTTC	CAISESGGWGTGYTF	TRBV10-3	TRBJ1-2	.	.
TGTGCCAGCAGTGTGTCCCTAGCGGGGCACTCCTACGAGCAGTACTTC	CASSVSLAGHSYEQYF	TRBV6-1	TRBJ2-7	.	TRBD2
TGCGCCAGCAGCTTGGCCGGGACAAGCACGACCCATAATGAAAAACTGTTTTTT	CASSLAGTSTTHNEKLFF	TRBV5-1	TRBJ1-4	.	.
TGTGCCAGCAGGGGGGAGGGGATTATCGATGAGCAGTTCTTC	CASRGEGIIDEQFF	TRBV6-1	TRBJ2-1	.	TRBD2
TGTGCCAGCAGGGACGGGACAGGCTTTTACGGCTACACCTTC	CASRDGTGFYGYTF	TRBV2	TRBJ1-2	.	TRBD1
TGCGCCAGCAGCCTTCTCCCAGGGGGGAACACTGAAGCTTTCTTT	CASSLLPGGNTEAFF	TRBV5-1	TRBJ1-1	.	TRBD1
TGTGCCAGCAGCGTAGGGCGGGGGGAAGAGTACACTGAAGCTTTCTTT	CASSVGRGEEYTEAFF	TRBV9	TRBJ1-1	few	.
TGTGCCAGCAGCGTTACGGCGGCCGGGGAGCTGTTTTTT	CASSVTAAGELFF	TRBV7-9	TRBJ2-2	.	.
TGTGCCAGCAGCTTAGCTCAGGTGGTCTCCTACAATGAGCAGTTCTTC	CASSLAQVVSYNEQFF	TRBV7-9	TRBJ2-1	.	.
TGTGCCAGCTCACAGGGGGCTGATAGCTCCTACGAGCAGTACTTC	CASSQGADSSYEQYF	TRBV18	TRBJ2-7	.	TRBD1
TGTGCCAGCAGTTTAGAAGGGTACAGGGGGCAACAAATAGATAGCAATCAGCCCCAGCATTTT	CASSLEGYRGQQIDSNQPQHF	TRBV27	TRBJ1-5	.	TRBD1
TGTGCCAGCAGCTTTCCCCAACAGTATTTT	CASSFPQQYF	TRBV5-8	TRBJ2-3	.	.
TGCGCCAGCAGCTTGGGGGTCGGAGGTGGGAATGAGCAGTTCTTC	CASSLGVGGGNEQFF	TRBV5-1	TRBJ2-1	.	.
TGTGCCAGTAGTACATGGGCCAGCTCTGGAAACACCATATATTTT	CASSTWASSGNTIYF	TRBV19	TRBJ1-3	.	.
TGTGCCAGCAGCCCCCAGGGACTAGCGGGAGGGCCAGGCATTCAGTACTTC	CASSPQGLAGGPGIQYF	TRBV7-2	TRBJ2-4	few	TRBD2
TGCGCCAGCAGCTTGGTCGGCGGGAGACCTGGGGCCAACGTCCTGACTTTC	CASSLVGGRPGANVLTF	TRBV5-1	TRBJ2-6	few	TRBD2
TGTGCCAGCAGCTTGGGGACTAGCGGGAGGTACTCCTACAATGAGCAGTTCTTC	CASSLGTSGRYSYNEQFF	TRBV5-6	TRBJ2-1	.	TRBD2
TGCGCCAGCAGCTTGACAGCAGGAGGGGATGAGCAGTTCTTC	CASSLTAGGDEQFF	TRBV5-1	TRBJ2-1	few	.
TGTGCCAGCAGTTTATGGGGGACAGGGTTTGGCAATCAGCCCCAGCATTTT	CASSLWGTGFGNQPQHF	TRBV27	TRBJ1-5	few	TRBD1
TGTGCCAGCAGTTCGAACGGACAGGGGATGAATCAGCCCCAGCATTTT	CASSSNGQGMNQPQHF	TRBV28	TRBJ1-5	.	TRBD1
TGTGCCAGCAGTTACCCGGGACAGCAGAACACTGAAGCTTTCTTT	CASSYPGQQNTEAFF	TRBV28	TRBJ1-1	.	TRBD1
TGTGCCAGCAGTAACCGGGACACCACAACTAATGAAAAACTGTTTTTT	CASSNRDTTTNEKLFF	TRBV2	TRBJ1-4	.	.
TGTGCCAGCAGCTCGATACAGGGAGCCAAAAATGAGCAGTTCTTC	CASSSIQGAKNEQFF	TRBV11-2	TRBJ2-1	.	.
TGTGCCTGGAGCAGGGTTTCGGGGGCCAACGTCCTGACTTTC	CAWSRVSGANVLTF	TRBV30	TRBJ2-6	.	.
TGTGCCAGCAGGCTGAGACTAGCGGCCCACGAGCAGTACTTC	CASRLRLAAHEQYF	TRBV5-8	TRBJ2-7	.	TRBD2
TGTGCCAGCAGCCAAGAACTAGCGGGAGCATGGAGGGAGCAGTACTTC	CASSQELAGAWREQYF	TRBV7-8	TRBJ2-7	few	TRBD2
.	CASSSSGHRSTYEQYF	TRBV28	TRBJ2-7	.	.